These 21 T cell receptor beta chains were sequenced from one sample in a study of radiation and T cells in renal cell carcinoma. Only in-frame clones appear in the TCRdb table, and some are missing; sequencing was by immunoSEQ multiplex PCR. Of more than 140,000 clones in the sample, around four fifths were seen once. Time point in this sample: baseline pretreatment blood. Treatment meaning: 15 Gy SBRT to primary tumor, nephrectomy 4 weeks later. The material sequenced was blood, taken from a patient whose treatment included radiotherapy and nephrectomy. These receptors came from a woman aged 50 to 60 with renal cell carcinoma.

The chain's CDR3 is CASSTTSENQPQHF. CDR3 DNA sequence: TGTGCCAGCTCAACCACGTCAGAAAATCAGCCCCAGCATTTT. The chain links TRBV18 to TRBJ1-5; D is ambiguous. The germline V gene encodes CDR1 KGHSH and CDR2 LQKENI. This CDR3 has 14 residues. Trimming removed 5 bases at V and 4 bases at J, with 12 bases between. The whole variable domain, filled in from reference TRBV18 and TRBJ1-5, reads NAGVMQNPRHLVRRRGQEARLRCSPMKGHSHVYWYRQLPEEGLKFMVYLQKENIIDESGMPKERFSAEFPKEGPSILRIQQVVRGDSAAYFCASSTTSENQPQHFGDGTRLSIL.

This clone has a handful of counts. The chain uses TRBV18 and TRBJ2-1, with TRBD2 matching over 7 bases. The CDR3 covers 13 residues. Losses at the gene ends were 2 bases for V and 12 bases for J; bases not matched to a gene: 7. Germline values: CDR1 KGHSH, CDR2 LQKENI. As DNA, the CDR3 is TGTGCCAGCTCACCATCGACGTTAGCGGGGCAGTTCTTC. Protein: CASSPSTLAGQFF.

The chain recombines TRBV5-6 with TRBJ1-2, with 9 bases lining up with TRBD1. V gave up 4 bases and J gave up 6 bases; unmatched junction bases: 10. The CDR3 sequence is 15 residues long. Germline-derived CDR1 and CDR2 are SGHDT and YYEEEE. CDR3 sequence (DNA): TGTGCCAGCAGCGGGGACAGGGCGGACTGGCATGGCTACACCTTC. This translates into CASSGDRADWHGYTF.

This clone was seen a few times. The CDR3 here is CATSRDRETGGSEQYF. The CDR3 DNA reads TGTGCCACCAGCAGAGATCGAGAGACAGGGGGTTCCGAGCAGTACTTC. This chain joins TRBV15 and TRBJ2-7, with TRBD1 matching over 9 bases. CDR3 length equals 16 residues. Germline-derived CDR1 and CDR2 are LNHNV and YYDKDF (reference sequence). J was trimmed by 6 bases and V by 0 bases; bases with no gene match: 9.

The genes are TRBV5-1 and TRBJ1-3; TRBD1 is a possible D gene (5 bases). The V end lost 4 bases, the J end lost 0 bases, and 8 bases lay between the germline ends. Germline V lookup: CDR1 SGHRS, CDR2 YFSETQ. This CDR3 spans 14 amino acids. CDR3 bases: TGCGCCAGCAGCACCACAGGCTCTGGAAACACCATATATTTT. Protein product: CASSTTGSGNTIYF.

The chain recombines TRBV9 with TRBJ2-1; 13 bases align to TRBD2. V was clipped by 3 bases and J by 10 bases; unmatched bases: 7. This CDR3 region has 15 residues. The germline V gene has CDR1 SGDLS and CDR2 YYNGEE. The CDR3 DNA is TGTGCCAGCAGCGATGGGACTAGCGGGGTGTGGGAGCAGTTCTTC. Translating it yields CASSDGTSGVWEQFF. The full variable domain, completed using reference TRBV9 and TRBJ2-1, is DSGVTQTPKHLITATGQRVTLRCSPRSGDLSVYWYQQSLDQGLQFLIQYYNGEERAKGNILERFSAQQFPDLHSELNLSSLELGDSALYFCASSDGTSGVWEQFFGPGTRLTVL.

The chain joins TRBV5-1 to TRBJ2-3; unclear D gene. CDR1 SGHRS and CDR2 YFSETQ come from the germline V gene. The CDR3 is made up of 14 amino acids. Trimming pared 0 bases from V and 2 bases from J, leaving 7 bases between. This CDR3 is CASSLVPFTDTQYF. DNA for the CDR3: TGCGCCAGCAGCTTGGTCCCCTTCACAGATACGCAGTATTTT.

J is TRBJ2-2 and V is TRBV5-5; the D gene could be TRBD1 or TRBD2 (6 bases each). Germline loops: CDR1 SGHKS, CDR2 YYEKEE (reference sequence). Trimming took 4 bases from V and 5 from J, leaving 18 bases between them. This CDR3 is built from 16 residues. This CDR3 is CASSPATGAWTGELFF. In DNA form, the CDR3 reads TGTGCCAGCAGCCCCGCGACGGGGGCGTGGACCGGGGAGCTGTTTTTT. Together with reference TRBV5-5 and TRBJ2-2, the CDR3 gives the full variable domain: DAGVTQSPTHLIKTRGQQVTLRCSPISGHKSVSWYQQVLGQGPQFIFQYYEKEERGRGNFPDRFSARQFPNYSSELNVNALLLGDSALYLCASSPATGAWTGELFFGEGSRLTVL.

This sequence joins TRBV25-1 and TRBJ2-3; either TRBD1 or TRBD2 may fit D (6 bases each). Between the trimmed V and J ends, which lost 4 bases and 8 bases, there was a span of 16 bases. There are 14 residues in the CDR3. Germline CDR1 and CDR2: MGHDK and SYGVNS. The CDR3 is CASSARGGQGTQYF. CDR3 DNA: TGTGCCAGCAGTGCCCGAGGGGGGCAGGGTACGCAGTATTTT.

V gene TRBV30 combines with J gene TRBJ1-5, with a tentative D call TRBD1 (5 bases). This CDR3 region has 14 residues. The germline V gene has CDR1 GTSNPN and CDR2 SVGIG (reference sequence). V gave up 3 bases and J gave up 4 bases, with 13 bases separating them. The CDR3 region is CAWRGGTSNQPQHF. In DNA, the CDR3 is TGTGCCTGGAGGGGGGGGACTTCGAATCAGCCCCAGCATTTT.

Details on this clone: This same CDR3 is encoded by further DNA sequences in the sample. This chain uses TRBV20-1 with TRBJ2-5; D remains unclear. CDR3 length: 11 residues. Germline V gene lookup returns CDR1 DFQATT and CDR2 SNEGSKA (reference sequence). Deletions cut 5 bases from V and 2 bases from J, with 6 bases between. This CDR3 is CSAELQETQYF. CDR3 coding DNA: TGCAGTGCTGAGCTTCAAGAGACCCAGTACTTC.

The chain links TRBV4-3 to TRBJ2-5, with 9 nucleotides matching TRBD2. The V and J ends lost 0 bases and 5 bases, in that order; junction bases with no gene match: 1. Germline CDR1 and CDR2: LGHNA and YSLEER. The CDR3 is made up of 14 amino acids. The CDR3 bases are TGCGCCAGCAGCCAAGATGCGGGGGGGGAGACCCAGTACTTC. This sequence encodes CASSQDAGGETQYF.

The V and J genes are TRBV4-3 and TRBJ1-1; 8 bases fit TRBD1. CDR3 length: 15 amino acids. Germline lookup yields CDR1 LGHNA and CDR2 YSLEER. V shed 4 bases, J shed 6 bases, and the junction held 10 bases outside the gene matches. CDR3: CASSRNPQGEAEAFF. DNA of the CDR3: TGCGCCAGCAGCCGAAACCCACAGGGGGAGGCTGAAGCTTTCTTT.

The V gene is TRBV20-1, the J gene TRBJ2-5, with unresolved D. Trimming cost V 5 bases and J 5 bases, with 6 bases left between them. CDR1 is DFQATT and CDR2 is SNEGSKA in the germline V gene (reference sequence). The CDR3 is made up of 10 amino acids. The CDR3 reads CSAAPETQYF. CDR3 in DNA: TGCAGTGCTGCCCCGGAGACCCAGTACTTC.

The rearrangement joins TRBV4-1 to TRBJ2-2; 10 bases are a match to TRBD1. Germline CDR1 reads MGHRA; CDR2 reads YSYEKL. This CDR3 region has 17 residues. The J segment lost 4 bases and the V segment lost 2 bases, leaving 7 bases of the junction unmatched. This chain's CDR3 is CASSQSPTGGFTGELFF. The CDR3 bases are TGCGCCAGCAGCCAATCACCGACAGGGGGCTTCACCGGGGAGCTGTTTTTT.

The chain joins TRBV7-2 to TRBJ2-5; TRBD2 matches 7 bases. Per the germline V gene, CDR1 is SGHTA and CDR2 is FQGNSA. The CDR3 is 15 amino acids. Trimming cost V 4 bases and J 5 bases; bases outside gene matches: 10. Written as DNA, the CDR3 is TGTGCCAGCAGCTCCCAGTGGGGGGGTCAGGAGACCCAGTACTTC. It codes for CASSSQWGGQETQYF.

J is TRBJ2-7 and V is TRBV2, with 11 bases that match TRBD1. J was trimmed by 4 bases and V by 6 bases; bases with no gene match: 5. This CDR3 has 14 residues. CDR1 and CDR2 from the germline V gene are SNHLY and FYNNEI. The CDR3 region is CASSLGTGGYEQYF. The CDR3 DNA is TGTGCCAGCAGCCTAGGGACAGGGGGTTACGAGCAGTACTTC.

This clone showed up just once. In DNA, the CDR3 is TGTGCCAGCAGCGTGAACCCAGGGAACACCGGGGAGCTGTTTTTT. This translates into CASSVNPGNTGELFF. The chain has TRBV9 and TRBJ2-2; no clear D. Germline values: CDR1 SGDLS, CDR2 YYNGEE. V lost 2 bases to trimming and J lost 1 base, with 9 bases between them. The CDR3 has 15 amino acids.

The V gene is TRBV30, the J gene TRBJ2-5, with 7 positions matching TRBD1. In germline, CDR1 is GTSNPN, CDR2 SVGIG (reference sequence). The CDR3 spans 13 residues. With 3 bases clipped from V and 1 base from J, the junction kept 2 bases outside the gene matches. CDR3 sequence: CAWSGTAQETQYF. The CDR3 region has the DNA TGTGCCTGGAGCGGGACAGCCCAAGAGACCCAGTACTTC.

The chain joins TRBV6-6 to TRBJ2-7; 7 bases line up with TRBD2. Trimming removed 0 bases from V and 1 base from J; junction bases left unmatched: 3. The CDR3 has 15 residues. The germline V gene has CDR1 MNHNY and CDR2 SVGAGI (reference sequence). The CDR3 nucleotides read TGTGCCAGCAGTTACTCGGGGGGGAGTTCCTACGAGCAGTACTTC. It translates to CASSYSGGSSYEQYF.

The chain carries TRBV7-2 and TRBJ2-2; TRBD2 matches at 7 bases. V lost 5 bases, J lost 7 bases, and 10 bases stayed unmatched. The CDR3 spans 15 residues. Germline loops: CDR1 SGHTA, CDR2 FQGNSA. CDR3: CASSASGGTIGELFF. The DNA for the CDR3 is TGTGCCAGCAGCGCGTCGGGGGGAACCATCGGGGAGCTGTTTTTT. Together with reference TRBV7-2 and TRBJ2-2, the CDR3 gives the full variable domain: GAGVSQSPSNKVTEKGKDVELRCDPISGHTALYWYRQSLGQGLEFLIYFQGNSAPDKSGLPSDRFSAERTGGSVSTLTIQRTQQEDSAVYLCASSASGGTIGELFFGEGSRLTVL.